Only a few counts were recorded for the clone carrying this TCR beta chain. Its antigen is unknown. This specimen belongs to a study of cytomegalovirus exposure and HLA in healthy donors. Study results and limitations: In a later analysis, DRB1 alleles had the most associated TCRs; HLA-C alleles the fewest. Researchers reported in a later analysis that a missense DCLRE1C variant was tied to TCR beta V- and J-gene trimming. Prior analysis indicated that the majority of TCR beta V segments exhibited productivity approximately 90% or approximately 30% of the time.

This CDR3 has 15 amino acids. Looked up from germline, CDR1 is SGHTA and CDR2 is FQGNSA. J gave up 4 bases and V 0 bases, and 5 bases lay outside the gene matches. Primers for the PCR totalled 60 Vbeta and 13 Jbeta. The assay was immunoSEQ multiplex PCR, and TCRdb's table has in-frame clones only and misses some. The sample has about 200,000 clones, around 79% seen once. The V gene is TRBV7-2, the J gene TRBJ1-1, with TRBD1 matching over 7 bases. The TCR originated in a male donor in good health and CMV-seronegative. Material: PBMCs. The CDR3: CASSLAPQGSTEAFF. In DNA form, the CDR3 reads TGTGCCAGCAGCTTAGCGCCACAGGGGAGCACTGAAGCTTTCTTT. The variable domain in full, with the rest retrieved from reference TRBV7-2 and TRBJ1-1, is GAGVSQSPSNKVTEKGKDVELRCDPISGHTALYWYRQSLGQGLEFLIYFQGNSAPDKSGLPSDRFSAERTGGSVSTLTIQRTQQEDSAVYLCASSLAPQGSTEAFFGQGTRLTVV.